The 11 T cell receptor beta chains below come from one sample, sequenced in a study of blood T cells in healthy people across ages. Sample-barcoded 5' priming and a J-beta primer mix drove a second PCR of about 6 to 12 cycles. MiXCR, run by TCRdb on the 5' RACE reads, gives a single entry per CDR3 protein. The sample has about 620,000 distinct CDR3 sequences, 52% seen once. The sequenced sample was blood. The receptors derive from an elderly woman in good health.

V usage is TRBV14 and J usage is TRBJ1-2; D perhaps matches TRBD1 (6 bases). V shed 1 base and J shed 0 bases, with 12 bases lying between them. The germline gives CDR1 SGHDN, CDR2 FVKESK. This CDR3 contains 16 residues. CDR3 residues: CASSQVGTPPNYGYTF. In nucleotides, the CDR3 is TGTGCCAGCAGCCAAGTGGGGACACCCCCTAACTATGGCTACACCTTC.

This clonotype was seen only a few times. The V call is TRBV10-3, the J call TRBJ2-3, with 9 positions matching TRBD2. CDR3 size: 18 residues. The germline V gene encodes CDR1 ENHRY and CDR2 SYGVKD. Losses at the gene ends were 2 bases for V and 0 bases for J; bases not matched to a gene: 9. This CDR3 is CAISERASGETSTDTQYF. CDR3 sequence (DNA): TGTGCCATCAGTGAGCGGGCTAGCGGGGAGACTAGCACAGATACGCAGTATTTT.

With respect to this clonotype: This may come from a read error, since a much larger clone is one base off. The chain couples TRBV12-3 or TRBV12-4 to TRBJ2-1, with 8 bases aligning to TRBD1. V was clipped by 3 bases and J by 9 bases; unmatched bases: 7. The CDR3 is 14 amino acids. This CDR3 reads CASSLSQDRAEQFF. CDR3 nucleotides: TGTGCCAGCAGTTTGTCCCAGGACAGGGCTGAGCAGTTCTTC.

The sample holds a few counts of this clonotype. The chain joins TRBV27 to TRBJ2-7; D is unclear. This CDR3 is 13 amino acids long. The V and J ends lost 4 bases and 7 bases respectively, with 14 bases between them. Germline CDR1 and CDR2: MNHEY and SMNVEV (reference sequence). The CDR3 DNA sequence: TGTGCCAGCAGTTCCTATACTGGATGGGAGCAGTACTTC. Protein product: CASSSYTGWEQYF.

As for this clonotype: The junction departs from the called germline gene at one end, perhaps through a read error. J is TRBJ1-1 and V is TRBV29-1, with TRBD1 matching 7 bases. CDR1 is SQVTM and CDR2 is ANQGSEA in the germline V gene. The CDR3 runs 15 residues. The chain's CDR3 is CSVEDRGRGNPEAFF. For the CDR3, the DNA is TGCAGCGTTGAAGATAGAGGCAGGGGGAACCCTGAAGCTTTCTTT.

The rearrangement joins TRBV20-1 to TRBJ1-1; TRBD1 might be the D (6 bases). The CDR3 totals 13 residues. CDR1 is DFQATT, CDR2 SNEGSKA, per germline (reference sequence). V lost 6 bases, J lost 4 bases, and 15 bases lay in between. This CDR3 reads CSADGGEITEAFF. The DNA of the CDR3 is TGCAGTGCCGACGGGGGCGAGATCACTGAAGCTTTCTTT.

Many counts were recorded for this clonotype. CDR3 loop: CASSTPGGSGVLAKNIQYF. The CDR3 DNA reads as TGTGCCAGCAGCACCCCCGGGGGATCGGGGGTCCTAGCCAAAAACATTCAGTACTTC. This chain joins TRBV5-4 and TRBJ2-4; tentative D call: TRBD2 (6 bases). The CDR3 is 19 residues long. Between the trimmed V and J ends, which lost 4 bases and 0 bases, there was a span of 23 bases. Germline CDR1 SGHNT, CDR2 YYREEE (reference sequence).

The chain employs TRBV20-1 and TRBJ1-2; D is perhaps TRBD1 (5 bases). In germline, CDR1 is DFQATT, CDR2 SNEGSKA (reference sequence). The V and J ends lost 3 bases and 3 bases respectively, with 11 bases between them. The CDR3 is made up of 13 amino acids. CDR3 region: CSARGGIDYGYTF. The DNA of the CDR3 is TGCAGTGCTAGGGGGGGGATAGACTATGGCTACACCTTC.

This CDR3 reads CASRRQGIGSNQPQHF. The CDR3 DNA reads TGTGCCAGCAGGCGACAGGGAATCGGTAGCAATCAGCCCCAGCATTTT. The chain joins TRBV6-5 to TRBJ1-5; 7 bases are shared with TRBD1. CDR3 length: 16 amino acids. Germline CDR1 is MNHEY and CDR2 is SVGAGI. V lost 6 bases, J lost 0 bases, and 8 bases stayed unmatched.

This clonotype was picked up one time. V usage is TRBV6-5 and J usage is TRBJ2-1; tentatively, D is TRBD2 (6 bases). Germline V lookup: CDR1 MNHEY, CDR2 SVGAGI. Trimming took off 8 bases at V and 0 bases at J, with 14 bases between the two ends. This CDR3 has 15 residues. The CDR3, as DNA: TGTGCCAGCTCGGAGGGCCCTCCCTCCTACAATGAGCAGTTCTTC. It translates to CASSEGPPSYNEQFF.

The V call is TRBV9, the J call TRBJ2-3; the match to TRBD2 covers 9 bases. After removal of 0 bases from V and 2 bases from J, the junction contained 7 bases not matched to a gene. Germline CDR1 is SGDLS and CDR2 is YYNGEE. The CDR3 spans 17 residues. The CDR3: CASSVDSGGTITDTQYF. Here the CDR3 DNA reads TGTGCCAGCAGCGTAGATAGCGGGGGCACCATCACAGATACGCAGTATTTT.